The clone carrying this T cell receptor (beta chain) was detected many times. No antigen is known for it. Quantitative 5'-RACE with molecular barcodes was used to make the TCR beta libraries. TCRdb processed the 5' RACE reads anew with MiXCR; each CDR3 protein has one entry. The sample comprises some 70,000 distinct CDR3 sequences, roughly 5.2% of which are singletons, and around 2.2% rests with the top ten. The V end was cut by 6 bases, the J end by 10 bases, with 18 bases between. The CDR3 runs 14 residues. Germline V lookup: CDR1 SNHLY, CDR2 FYNNEI. The data originate from a study of CD8 T cells in ankylosing spondylitis. Study conclusions and caveats: Clones linked to disease were reported to show significant enrichment in matched ankylosing spondylitis synovial fluid. What appeared characteristic of ankylosing spondylitis blood was a TCR beta motif of fewer than ten highly homologous variants. A subset of motif variants has previously been described in the synovial fluid and blood of reactive arthritis.

The source of this sequence is a male donor with ankylosing spondylitis or in good health (not recorded which). The chain joins TRBV2 to TRBJ2-2; D is uncertain. What was sequenced was blood, either unsorted or a sorted T cell fraction (not recorded which). The CDR3 bases are TGTGCCAGCAGAATATCGGACGGTATCCCGGAGCTGTTTTTT. It specifies CASRISDGIPELFF.